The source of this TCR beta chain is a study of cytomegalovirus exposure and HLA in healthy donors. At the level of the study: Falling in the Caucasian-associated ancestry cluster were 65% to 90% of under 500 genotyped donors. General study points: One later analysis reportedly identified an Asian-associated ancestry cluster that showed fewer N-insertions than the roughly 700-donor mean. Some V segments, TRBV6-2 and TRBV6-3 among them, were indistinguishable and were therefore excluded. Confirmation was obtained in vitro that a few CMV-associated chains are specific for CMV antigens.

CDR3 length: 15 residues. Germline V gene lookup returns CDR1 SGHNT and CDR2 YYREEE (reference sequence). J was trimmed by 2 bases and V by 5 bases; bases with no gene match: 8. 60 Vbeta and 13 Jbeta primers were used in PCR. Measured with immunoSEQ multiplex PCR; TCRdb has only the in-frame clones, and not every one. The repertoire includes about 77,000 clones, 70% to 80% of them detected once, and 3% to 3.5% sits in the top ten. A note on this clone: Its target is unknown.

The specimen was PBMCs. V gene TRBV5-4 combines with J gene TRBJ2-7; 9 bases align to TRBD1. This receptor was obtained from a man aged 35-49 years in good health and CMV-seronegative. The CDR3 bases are TGTGCCAGCAGTTACCGGGACAGGGCCCCCTACGAGCAGTACTTC. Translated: CASSYRDRAPYEQYF.